The subject of this entry is one TCR beta chain. The specificity of this receptor is unknown. There are no base qualities to consult, and no much larger clone falls within one base. This entry comes from a study of human T cells and chemical hapten exposure (dated by TCRdb to the early 2020s). In terms of the full investigation: For sensitization, 2% DPC in acetone was applied to a roughly 2 cm by roughly 2 cm area of upper inner arm skin. Weekly therapeutic DPC doses were additionally applied to the scalp of patients throughout the roughly 22-week study period. Patch tests used Finn chambers with 0.01% DPC on the upper back, scored after 6 days by International Contact Dermatitis Research Group standards. The mostly female patient cohort included alopecia areata with under or over 50% scalp involvement, alopecia totalis and alopecia universalis. Libraries were pooled for sequencing, and per-sample TCR yields varied mainly because of small differences in library volumes within the pool. Peripheral blood TCR repertoire changes were tracked in vivo in alopecia patients during primary and secondary sensitization to the hapten diphenylcyclopropenone (DPC). Patient blood was sampled pre-sensitization (week 0) and at 2, 6 and about 24 weeks after DPC sensitization. Around 30 alopecia patients provided blood for TCR sequencing at one to four time points (pre-sensitization, 2, 6 and 24 weeks). Results the study describes overall, beyond this receptor: A positive correlation was found between the number of PT1 expanded TCRs and patch test score, with significance reached at thresholds 8, 16 and 32 but not 4. No change with DPC sensitization was found in the number of TCRs above 1 in 1000 frequency, and no evidence of global repertoire structure alterations was found. Expanded TCRs formed significantly more large CDR3 similarity clusters than pre-sensitization or healthy control sets, consistent with antigen-driven responses. All patients had alopecia, a presumed autoimmune disease, so their immune response might differ from that of healthy individuals. Repeated subsampling changed both the strength of the expansion versus patch-test correlation and the threshold at which that correlation became significant.

Reading the label with the study, this specimen's time point is: patch test 1, 2 weeks after DPC sensitization. Explained via the paper, the treatment or condition label denotes: therapeutic diphenylcyclopropenone sensitization with weekly scalp DPC. Blood at each patch-test visit was drawn before the patch test was applied. Patients were eligible if aged 18 to 70, diagnosed with alopecia and judged suitable for DPC therapy, and pregnant patients were excluded. Total RNA was extracted from unfractionated whole blood collected in Tempus Blood RNA tubes. The method behind the library was RACE. The instrument was a NextSeq 500. During library preparation, unique molecular identifiers were attached to individual cDNA molecules so that TCRs could be counted quantitatively and reproducibly. For every blood RNA sample, sequencing covered both the TCR alpha and TCR beta chains. Concerning the study's data processing: A median of roughly 100,000 TCRs per sample was observed, with a range of about 20,000 to 750,000. The Decombinator software suite was used to annotate the V, J and CDR3 of the TCR reads. Every sample was subsampled to the same number of TCRs (28,000) for the PS versus PT1 abundance plots. Expanded TCRs were defined as absent before sensitization and observed at least eight times at the 2-week time point. The public reads were reprocessed in TCRdb via fastp at Q25 and MiXCR, keeping in-frame beta chains. Each CDR3 protein gets just one entry, which takes the most common genes and DNA from the rows behind it. TCRdb's processing, not the authors', yielded these V and J calls. This sample gives 300,000 to 450,000 distinct CDR3 sequences in total; roughly 5% of them show up just once. The biggest ten clones account for under 2.5% of the sample.

Sequences MNHNS (CDR1) and SASEGT (CDR2) are obtained from the germline V gene. Its CDR3 holds 15 amino acids, cysteine through phenylalanine. Of all the DNA, just the CDR3 is kept, 45 bases in frame from base 1. The junction shows trimming of 1 base on V and 0 bases on J, plus 7 bases between the germline ends. This TCR derives from a woman between 45 and 60 years old with alopecia areata. Some clones in this sample may be carry-over from other donors' samples. The specimen was whole blood, collected in connection with sensitization to the hapten diphenylcyclopropenone (DPC). The sequence joins TRBV6-1 to TRBJ2-4, with the identity of the D gene unclear. The DNA is as follows: TGTGCCAGCAGTGAAGGAACTATAGCCAAAAACATTCAGTACTTC. Translated, it gives CASSEGTIAKNIQYF.